These 20 T cell receptor beta chains originate from one sample sequenced in a study of neoadjuvant anti-PD-1 for oral cavity cancer. The sample's time point: after neoadjuvant nivolumab, at surgical resection. The protocol was immunoSEQ multiplex PCR, while the TCRdb copy is restricted to in-frame clones and leaves out a portion. Of 8,000 or so clones listed, approximately 70% are singletons. Source: PBMCs, taken after nivolumab (anti-PD-1) treatment. The receptor source for this set is a person aged 35 to 85 with oral cavity squamous cell carcinoma.

J is TRBJ1-1 and V is TRBV19; 9 bases agree with TRBD1. CDR1 and CDR2 from the germline V gene are LNHDA and SQIVND (reference sequence). Trimming took 6 bases from V and 1 from J; bases not matched to a gene: 0. The CDR3 covers 13 residues. This chain's CDR3 is CASRGQGNTEAFF. The CDR3 bases are TGTGCCAGTAGGGGACAGGGGAACACTGAAGCTTTCTTT.

The chain is built from TRBV5-1 and TRBJ2-3; 9 positions agree with TRBD1. CDR1 SGHRS and CDR2 YFSETQ come from the germline V gene. The CDR3 spans 16 residues. J gave up 2 bases and V 0 bases, and 4 bases lay outside the gene matches. The CDR3 sequence is CASSLAGTGNTDTQYF. The DNA for the CDR3 is TGCGCCAGCAGCTTGGCCGGGACAGGGAACACAGATACGCAGTATTTT.

The CDR3 sequence: CATSAGFLNTEAFF. The CDR3 nucleotides are TGTGCCACCTCCGCGGGGTTTTTGAACACTGAAGCTTTCTTT. This rearrangement joins TRBV15 to TRBJ1-1; unclear D gene. V was clipped by 8 bases and J by 0 bases, with 13 bases between them. The CDR3 is made up of 14 amino acids. The germline V gene has CDR1 LNHNV and CDR2 YYDKDF (reference sequence).

The V and J genes are TRBV18 and TRBJ1-6, with D maybe TRBD1 (5 bases). The V and J ends lost 5 bases and 9 bases respectively, with 23 bases between them. The CDR3 runs 17 residues. The V gene's germline CDR1 is KGHSH and CDR2 LQKENI. The CDR3 loop reads CASSAPGGGGLGSPLHF. The CDR3 DNA sequence: TGTGCCAGCTCAGCCCCGGGGGGGGGAGGGCTAGGTTCACCCCTCCACTTT.

This chain uses TRBV5-6 with TRBJ2-7; D remains ambiguous. Trimming cost V 6 bases and J 3 bases, with 19 bases left between them. CDR3 length: 15 residues. Germline V CDR1 and CDR2: SGHDT, YYEEEE. CDR3 region: CASTIKGGPRYEQYF. The CDR3 nucleotides are TGTGCCAGCACCATCAAGGGCGGCCCTCGCTACGAGCAGTACTTC.

This sequence joins TRBV19 and TRBJ1-3; D is possibly TRBD1 (5 bases). The germline gives CDR1 LNHDA, CDR2 SQIVND (reference sequence). CDR3 length: 16 residues. The V and J ends lost 11 bases and 2 bases respectively, with 22 bases between them. The CDR3, as DNA: TGTGCCTCCCGGGACGCCTATATAGGTACTGGAAACACCATATATTTT. As protein: CASRDAYIGTGNTIYF.

This clone is a singleton in its sample. CDR3 DNA: TGTGCCAGCGGGTTCCCCAAACAGGGGGGCACTGAAGAGACCCAGTACTTC. It encodes CASGFPKQGGTEETQYF. The chain links TRBV7-6 to TRBJ2-5; TRBD1 matches 8 bases. The germline gives CDR1 SGHVS, CDR2 FNYEAQ. CDR3 length: 17 residues. V shed 8 bases, J shed 3 bases, and the junction held 17 bases outside the gene matches. Supplemented by reference TRBV7-6 and TRBJ2-5, the full variable domain reads GAGVSQSPRYKVTKRGQDVALRCDPISGHVSLYWYRQALGQGPEFLTYFNYEAQQDKSGLPNDRFSAERPEGSISTLTIQRTEQRDSAMYRCASGFPKQGGTEETQYFGPGTRLLVL.

J is TRBJ1-2 and V is TRBV19, with no clear D. With 2 bases removed from V and 4 bases from J, the gap between germline ends came to 14 bases. CDR3 length equals 15 residues. Germline CDR1 is LNHDA and CDR2 is SQIVND (reference sequence). Here the CDR3 reads CASSISGQAFYGYTF. CDR3 nucleotides: TGTGCCAGTAGTATATCAGGCCAGGCCTTCTATGGCTACACCTTC.

This clone appeared a few times. This sequence joins TRBV5-4 and TRBJ1-6; TRBD1 is a possible D gene (5 bases). The CDR3 loop spans 15 amino acids. The V gene lost 5 bases and the J gene lost 7 bases, with 16 bases spanning the gap. Germline-derived CDR1 and CDR2 are SGHNT and YYREEE (reference sequence). For the CDR3, the DNA is TGTGCCAGCAGACCGGGGCGGGGTCGAAATTCACCCCTCCACTTT. Translation gives CASRPGRGRNSPLHF.

This clone was detected only a few times. V gene TRBV29-1 combines with J gene TRBJ1-4; 11 nucleotides align to TRBD1. This CDR3 comprises 14 residues. Per the germline V gene, CDR1 is SQVTM and CDR2 is ANQGSEA. V shed 3 bases and J 5 bases; nucleotides not matched to a gene: 2. CDR3 region: CSVEGTGGNEKLFF. In DNA form, the CDR3 reads TGCAGCGTTGAGGGGACAGGGGGGAATGAAAAACTGTTTTTT.

A few counts support this clone. The chain has TRBV28 and TRBJ1-6; D possibly corresponds to TRBD1 (5 bases). Per germline, CDR1 MDHEN and CDR2 SYDVKM. The V end was cut by 6 bases, the J end by 8 bases, with 14 bases between. The CDR3 runs 14 residues. The CDR3 DNA is TGTGCCAGCAGGTCCGGGACCAGAGATTCACCCCTCCACTTT. Translating gives CASRSGTRDSPLHF.

This clone occurred once. The V and J genes are TRBV29-1 and TRBJ1-2; 9 nucleotides line up with TRBD1. Germline values: CDR1 SQVTM, CDR2 ANQGSEA. The CDR3 runs to 13 residues. V dropped 2 bases and J dropped 13; count of bases not matched to a gene: 11. The CDR3 protein is CSVELQGAPPSTF. The DNA of the CDR3 is TGCAGCGTTGAATTACAGGGGGCGCCCCCTTCCACCTTC. The whole variable domain, filled in from reference TRBV29-1 and TRBJ1-2, reads SAVISQKPSRDICQRGTSLTIQCQVDSQVTMMFWYRQQPGQSLTLIATANQGSEATYESGFVIDKFPISRPNLTFSTLTVSNMSPEDSSIYLCSVELQGAPPSTFGSGTRLTVV.

The chain combines TRBV21-1 with TRBJ1-6. TRBV21-1 is termed a pseudogene. CDR3 length: 13 amino acids. The CDR3 loop reads CASFLRVNSPLHF. The CDR3 DNA reads TGTGCCAGCTTCTTAAGGGTTAATTCACCCCTCCACTTT.

The chain employs TRBV11-2 and TRBJ2-3; a weak D match, TRBD1 (5 bases). Trimming removed 3 bases from V and 3 bases from J, with 13 bases in between. The CDR3 covers 15 residues. Germline CDR1 and CDR2: SGHAT and FQNNGV. CDR3 residues: CASSFAAGRTDTQYF. The CDR3 DNA reads as TGTGCCAGCAGCTTCGCGGCAGGGCGAACAGATACGCAGTATTTT.

The rearrangement links TRBV18 to TRBJ1-5, with D possibly TRBD1 on 6 matching bases. Germline CDR1 KGHSH, CDR2 LQKENI. This CDR3 is 15 amino acids long. Trimming removed 3 bases at V and 3 bases at J, with 12 bases between. CDR3 loop: CASSPRGDNNQPQHF. The CDR3 bases are TGTGCCAGCTCACCCCGTGGGGACAACAATCAGCCCCAGCATTTT.

The rearrangement uses TRBV19 and TRBJ2-7, with a possible D match to TRBD2 (6 bases). The germline gives CDR1 LNHDA, CDR2 SQIVND (reference sequence). Trimming left V 7 bases short and J 6 bases short, with 16 bases between. This CDR3 has 13 amino acids. CDR3 loop: CASKDLEEGEQYF. DNA for the CDR3: TGTGCCAGTAAAGACTTAGAGGAGGGCGAGCAGTACTTC. Complete variable domain (other parts from reference TRBV19 and TRBJ2-7): DGGITQSPKYLFRKEGQNVTLSCEQNLNHDAMYWYRQDPGQGLRLIYYSQIVNDFQKGDIAEGYSVSREKKESFPLTVTSAQKNPTAFYLCASKDLEEGEQYFGPGTRLTVT.

The V call is TRBV4-1, the J call TRBJ2-5; D gene uncertain. CDR3 length equals 12 residues. Germline CDR1 reads MGHRA; CDR2 reads YSYEKL. The V and J ends lost 2 bases and 0 bases respectively, with 1 base between them. CDR3 in DNA: TGCGCCAGCAGCCAAAACCAAGAGACCCAGTACTTC. Translating it yields CASSQNQETQYF.

The chain combines TRBV28 with TRBJ2-7, with TRBD1 matching over 7 bases. CDR3 length: 13 residues. Germline lookup yields CDR1 MDHEN and CDR2 SYDVKM. The V gene end was trimmed by 6 bases and the J gene end by 5 bases; junction bases not matched to a gene: 7. The CDR3 sequence: CASSGDSPHEQYF. Here the CDR3 DNA reads TGTGCCAGCAGCGGGGACAGCCCACACGAGCAGTACTTC.

V is TRBV7-8 and J is TRBJ2-5; 12 bases agree with TRBD2. Germline V CDR1 and CDR2: SGHVS, FQNEAQ. CDR3 length: 17 amino acids. V lost 5 bases, J lost 1 base, and 8 bases stayed unmatched. The chain's CDR3 is CASSQGLAGPSQETQYF. The CDR3 DNA sequence: TGTGCCAGCAGCCAGGGACTAGCGGGCCCATCCCAAGAGACCCAGTACTTC.

The chain links TRBV14 to TRBJ2-1; D assignment may be TRBD1 or TRBD2 (6 bases each). The CDR3 has 15 residues. The ends were cut back, 3 bases at V and 5 bases at J, with 14 bases in the middle. Germline V gene sequence: CDR1 SGHDN, CDR2 FVKESK. The CDR3 nucleotides are TGTGCCAGCAGCCATGGCAGAGGGGGGCACAATGAGCAGTTCTTC. Its translation is CASSHGRGGHNEQFF.